Each of the 5 T cell receptor beta chains below was sequenced from the same sample in a study of blood T cell repertoires in COVID-19. The repertoire was sequenced with immunoSEQ multiplex PCR; TCRdb's copy has only in-frame clones and lacks some. The table lists 90,000 to 140,000 clones, 81% of them singletons. Sequencing input: peripheral blood. The receptors shown here come from a man at least 80 years old with acute or convalescent COVID-19.

This clone has a handful of counts. The chain combines TRBV2 with TRBJ2-7; D is undetermined. Germline V gene lookup returns CDR1 SNHLY and CDR2 FYNNEI. This CDR3 region has 11 residues. Trimming took off 7 bases at V and 2 bases at J, with 6 bases between the two ends. This CDR3 is CASTTAYEQYF. CDR3 in DNA: TGTGCCAGCACTACGGCCTACGAGCAGTACTTC.

CDR3 bases: TGTGCCAGCAGCTTGGGACAGGCCACCGGGGAGCTGTTTTTT. Protein product: CASSLGQATGELFF. The gene calls are TRBV7-9 and TRBJ2-2; TRBD1 aligns across 8 bases. The CDR3 runs to 14 residues. Germline values: CDR1 SEHNR, CDR2 FQNEAQ (reference sequence). V trimming: 3 bases; J trimming: 4 bases; junction bases outside the gene matches: 1.

The chain uses TRBV28 and TRBJ2-7; 9 nucleotides agree with TRBD1. V gave up 5 bases and J gave up 4 bases; unmatched junction bases: 6. Germline CDR1 is MDHEN and CDR2 is SYDVKM. The CDR3 contains 14 residues. CDR3 bases: TGTGCCAGCAGTCGACAGGGGGGGTGGTACGAGCAGTACTTC. Amino acid sequence: CASSRQGGWYEQYF.

The CDR3, as DNA: TGTGCCAGCAGTTCACAGGGGGTGAACACTGAAGCTTTCTTT. Protein: CASSSQGVNTEAFF. This chain connects TRBV6-5 to TRBJ1-1, with TRBD1 matching 8 bases. Trimming cost V 4 bases and J 0 bases; bases outside gene matches: 1. The CDR3 spans 14 residues. Germline V CDR1 and CDR2: MNHEY, SVGAGI.

This chain connects TRBV30 to TRBJ1-4, with D perhaps TRBD1 (6 bases). Trimming removed 2 bases from V and 0 bases from J, with 13 bases in between. The CDR3 is 16 residues long. The V gene's germline CDR1 is GTSNPN and CDR2 SVGIG (reference sequence). The CDR3 bases are TGTGCCTGGAGTACAGGGACATTTGCAACTAATGAAAAACTGTTTTTT. Its protein is CAWSTGTFATNEKLFF.